The 14 T cell receptor beta chains in this list originate from one sample, sequenced in a study of OX40 agonist ivuxolimab in advanced cancers. TCRdb's table, derived via immunoSEQ multiplex PCR, lists solely in-frame clones and lacks some. The top ten clones hold 1.5% to 2% of a sample with roughly 71,000 clones, more than 65% of them seen once. This sample comprised CD4+ or CD8+ T cells sorted from blood, obtained in a trial of the OX40 agonist ivuxolimab. These receptor sequences come from an adult with an advanced solid tumor such as melanoma, head and neck, liver or kidney cancer.

The chain couples TRBV9 to TRBJ2-7, with a weak D call TRBD1 (6 bases). The CDR3 has 13 amino acids. V lost 3 bases and J lost 4, with 11 bases in between. Germline V gene data show CDR1 as SGDLS and CDR2 as YYNGEE. CDR3 coding DNA: TGTGCCAGCAGCGAAGGACAGCATTACGAGCAGTACTTC. Encoded protein: CASSEGQHYEQYF.

The V call is TRBV11-2, the J call TRBJ1-1; D is undetermined. Germline CDR1 and CDR2: SGHAT and FQNNGV. V was pared by 2 bases and J by 10 bases, with 14 bases between. CDR3 length: 13 residues. CDR3 bases: TGTGCCAGCAGCTTAAGCGTGAGGGAGGTAGCTTTCTTT. This sequence encodes CASSLSVREVAFF.

V usage is TRBV4-3 and J usage is TRBJ2-3; D not resolved. Germline V gene data show CDR1 as LGHNA and CDR2 as YSLEER. The CDR3 covers 18 residues. Trimming shortened V by 0 bases and J by 2 bases, and 18 bases separated the two germline ends. The DNA for the CDR3 is TGCGCCAGCAGCCAAGATAGATACGAGGCGGATCCCACAGATACGCAGTATTTT. This encodes CASSQDRYEADPTDTQYF.

This chain joins TRBV4-2 and TRBJ2-7, with a tentative D call TRBD2 (7 bases). The V gene lost 0 bases and the J gene lost 12 bases, with 18 bases spanning the gap. There are 14 residues in the CDR3. Germline V lookup: CDR1 LGHNA, CDR2 YNFKEQ. As DNA, the CDR3 is TGTGCCAGCAGCCAAGACCCCGCCGGGGGCGGGAGGTACTTC. This translates into CASSQDPAGGGRYF.

The V call is TRBV9, the J call TRBJ1-2; 9 positions agree with TRBD1. Germline V gene data show CDR1 as SGDLS and CDR2 as YYNGEE. The CDR3 is 13 residues long. The V segment lost 7 bases and the J segment 8 bases; nucleotides outside the gene matches: 9. The CDR3 region is CASGGQGQLGYTF. The CDR3 DNA is TGTGCCAGCGGGGGACAGGGACAATTAGGCTACACCTTC.

The J gene is TRBJ2-7, the V gene TRBV10-2; maybe TRBD2 (5 bases). Germline CDR1 WSHSY, CDR2 SAAADI. V gave up 0 bases and J gave up 3 bases, with 9 bases separating them. The CDR3 contains 14 residues. The CDR3 is CASSESNGNYEQYF. In DNA form, the CDR3 reads TGCGCCAGCAGTGAGTCAAACGGGAACTACGAGCAGTACTTC.

The J gene is TRBJ1-3, the V gene TRBV28, with D possibly being TRBD1 (5 bases). The CDR3 length is 14 residues. The ends were cut back, 6 bases at V and 8 bases at J, with 17 bases in the middle. Germline assignment: CDR1 MDHEN and CDR2 SYDVKM. CDR3 coding DNA: TGTGCCAGCAGACCCTCGGGACCAGACGACACCATATATTTT. It encodes CASRPSGPDDTIYF.

V and J are TRBV28 and TRBJ2-7; D not certain. The CDR3 is made up of 14 amino acids. Germline V gene data show CDR1 as MDHEN and CDR2 as SYDVKM. The V gene lost 4 bases and the J gene lost 0 bases, with 10 bases spanning the gap. Here the CDR3 reads CASSSLVNSYEQYF. DNA for the CDR3: TGTGCCAGCAGTTCCCTGGTAAACTCCTACGAGCAGTACTTC.

The gene calls are TRBV5-1 and TRBJ2-3; perhaps TRBD2 as D (6 bases). With 4 bases removed from V and 2 bases from J, the gap between germline ends came to 17 bases. From germline, CDR1 is SGHRS and CDR2 YFSETQ. The CDR3 sequence is 16 residues long. The CDR3 is CASSPLIGGVTDTQYF. The CDR3 bases are TGCGCCAGCAGCCCACTTATAGGAGGGGTCACAGATACGCAGTATTTT.

This chain joins TRBV2 and TRBJ2-5; D gene uncertain. CDR1 and CDR2 from the germline V gene are SNHLY and FYNNEI. CDR3 length: 13 amino acids. V was clipped by 0 bases and J by 5 bases, with 7 bases between them. The CDR3 bases are TGTGCCAGCAGTGAAGCGCTCGGGGAGACCCAGTACTTC. Residues: CASSEALGETQYF.

The chain recombines TRBV27 with TRBJ2-1; the match to TRBD2 covers 7 bases. The CDR3 length is 15 residues. CDR1 is MNHEY, CDR2 SMNVEV, per germline (reference sequence). Trimming took 2 bases from V and 7 from J; bases not matched to a gene: 8. Here the CDR3 DNA reads TGTGCCAGCAGTTTAGTGGCGGGAGAGCTTAATGAGCAGTTCTTC. Translation gives CASSLVAGELNEQFF.

The chain couples TRBV7-2 to TRBJ2-7; D is unclear. The CDR3 is 13 amino acids. With 4 bases removed from V and 0 bases from J, the gap between germline ends came to 7 bases. The germline V gene encodes CDR1 SGHTA and CDR2 FQGNSA. CDR3 sequence (DNA): TGTGCCAGCAGCTCATACCCCTCCTACGAGCAGTACTTC. Translation gives CASSSYPSYEQYF.

This chain uses TRBV6-5 with TRBJ2-7; D is unclear. Per the germline V gene, CDR1 is MNHEY and CDR2 is SVGAGI. Trimming left V 5 bases short and J 7 bases short, with 9 bases between. The CDR3 totals 11 residues. CDR3 residues: CASSEVGEQYF. CDR3 bases: TGTGCCAGCAGTGAGGTGGGGGAGCAGTACTTC.

The CDR3 loop reads CASSRGSVPEQYF. CDR3 coding DNA: TGTGCCAGTTCAAGAGGCTCCGTACCCGAGCAGTACTTC. J is TRBJ2-7 and V is TRBV27, with no clear D. Germline CDR1 is MNHEY and CDR2 is SMNVEV (reference sequence). Trimming shortened V by 9 bases and J by 6 bases, and 18 bases separated the two germline ends. This CDR3 spans 13 amino acids.